The T cell receptor (beta chain) described here comes from a study of blood T cell repertoires in COVID-19. Looking at the study overall: The United States, Italy and Spain provided the acute and convalescent COVID-19 samples. The analysed material was cDNA or gDNA that came from T cells, B-cell-depleted T cells, or PBMCs.

This clone was seen a few times. Methods used by the authors: Estimates of nucleated cell counts were drawn from the amplification of reference gene primers. Repertoires were generated with immunoSEQ multiplex PCR, while TCRdb's copy carries only in-frame clones and drops some. From that table come the V and J calls and clone size; the DNA was used to work out D and trimming. The repertoire holds roughly 200,000 clones, more than 60% seen once, with roughly 14% in the top ten. The V end was cut by 5 bases, the J end by 7 bases, with 14 bases between. CDR1 and CDR2 (germline): ENHRY, SYGVKD. CDR3 length: 13 residues.

Sample: peripheral blood. The sequence was collected from a man between 50 and 59 years old who had recovered from COVID-19. V gene TRBV10-3 combines with J gene TRBJ1-1; D remains ambiguous. The DNA for the CDR3 is TGTGCCATCAGTTCCAGGATGGCGGGTGAAGCTTTCTTT. This sequence encodes CAISSRMAGEAFF.